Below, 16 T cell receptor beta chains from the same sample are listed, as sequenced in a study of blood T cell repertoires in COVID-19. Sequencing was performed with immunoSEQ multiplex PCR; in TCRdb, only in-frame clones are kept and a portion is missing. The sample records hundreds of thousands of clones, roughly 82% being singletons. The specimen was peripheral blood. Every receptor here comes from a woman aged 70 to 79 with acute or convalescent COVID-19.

Written as DNA, the CDR3 is TGTGCCAGTAGTGTCAGATGGAACACTGAAGCTTTCTTT. Translation gives CASSVRWNTEAFF. The rearrangement joins TRBV19 to TRBJ1-1; D call uncertain. V gave up 5 bases and J gave up 1 base, with 8 bases separating them. CDR1 LNHDA and CDR2 SQIVND come from the germline V gene (reference sequence). The CDR3 consists of 13 residues.

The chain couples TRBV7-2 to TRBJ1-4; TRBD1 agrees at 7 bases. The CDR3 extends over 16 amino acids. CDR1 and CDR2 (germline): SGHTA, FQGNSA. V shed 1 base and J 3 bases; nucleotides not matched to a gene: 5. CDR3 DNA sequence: TGTGCCAGCAGCTTAGTCGGGGGACAGCCTAATGAAAAACTGTTTTTT. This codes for CASSLVGGQPNEKLFF.

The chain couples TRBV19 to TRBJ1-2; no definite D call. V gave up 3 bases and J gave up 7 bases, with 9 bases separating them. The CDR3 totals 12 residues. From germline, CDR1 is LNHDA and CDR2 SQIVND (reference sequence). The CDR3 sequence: CASSITTGGYTF. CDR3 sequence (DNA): TGTGCCAGTAGTATTACGACGGGTGGCTACACCTTC.

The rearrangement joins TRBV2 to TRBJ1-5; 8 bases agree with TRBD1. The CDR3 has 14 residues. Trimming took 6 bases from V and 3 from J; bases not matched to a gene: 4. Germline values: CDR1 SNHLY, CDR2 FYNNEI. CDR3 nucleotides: TGTGCCAGCAGCCTGGACAGGGACAATCAGCCCCAGCATTTT. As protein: CASSLDRDNQPQHF.

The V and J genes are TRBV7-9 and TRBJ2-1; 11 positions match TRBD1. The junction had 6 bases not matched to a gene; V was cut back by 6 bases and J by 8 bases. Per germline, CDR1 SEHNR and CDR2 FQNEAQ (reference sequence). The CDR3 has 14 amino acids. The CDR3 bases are TGTGCCAGCAGTTCACGGACAGGGGGCGATGAGCAGTTCTTC. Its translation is CASSSRTGGDEQFF.

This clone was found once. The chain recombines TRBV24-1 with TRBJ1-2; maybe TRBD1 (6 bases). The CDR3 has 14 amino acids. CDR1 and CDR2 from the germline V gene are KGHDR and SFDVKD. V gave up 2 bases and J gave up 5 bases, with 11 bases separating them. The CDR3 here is CATSDWGRAYGYTF. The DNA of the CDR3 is TGTGCCACCAGTGATTGGGGGCGGGCATATGGCTACACCTTC.

The CDR3 nucleotides read TGTGCCAGCTCACCCACGACAGCACCTGGAAACACCATATATTTT. This translates into CASSPTTAPGNTIYF. This chain uses TRBV18 with TRBJ1-3; the D gene is possibly TRBD1 (5 bases). This CDR3 is built from 15 residues. The V gene's germline CDR1 is KGHSH and CDR2 LQKENI. V was clipped by 3 bases and J by 2 bases, with 11 bases between them.

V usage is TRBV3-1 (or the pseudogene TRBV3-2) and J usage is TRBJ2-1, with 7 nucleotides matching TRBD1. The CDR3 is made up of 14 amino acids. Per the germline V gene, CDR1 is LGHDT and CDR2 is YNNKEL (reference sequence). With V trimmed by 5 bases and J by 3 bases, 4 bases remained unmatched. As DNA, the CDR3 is TGTGCCAGCAGCAAACGGGACAGCTACAATGAGCAGTTCTTC. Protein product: CASSKRDSYNEQFF.

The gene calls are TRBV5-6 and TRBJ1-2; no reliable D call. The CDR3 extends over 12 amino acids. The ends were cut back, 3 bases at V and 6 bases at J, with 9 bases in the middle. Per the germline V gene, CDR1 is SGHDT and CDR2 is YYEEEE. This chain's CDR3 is CASSYREDGYTF. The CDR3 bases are TGTGCCAGCAGCTATCGGGAGGATGGCTACACCTTC.

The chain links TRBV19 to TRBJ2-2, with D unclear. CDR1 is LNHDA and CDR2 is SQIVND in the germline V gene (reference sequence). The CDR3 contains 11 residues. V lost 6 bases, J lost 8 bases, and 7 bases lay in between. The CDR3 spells CASSLRGELFF. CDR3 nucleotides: TGTGCCAGTAGCCTACGGGGGGAGCTGTTTTTT.

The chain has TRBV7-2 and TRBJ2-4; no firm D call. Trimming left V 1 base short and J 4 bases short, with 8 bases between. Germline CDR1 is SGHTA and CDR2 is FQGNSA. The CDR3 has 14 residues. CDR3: CASSLVASKNIQYF. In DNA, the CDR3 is TGTGCCAGCAGCTTAGTGGCCAGTAAAAACATTCAGTACTTC.

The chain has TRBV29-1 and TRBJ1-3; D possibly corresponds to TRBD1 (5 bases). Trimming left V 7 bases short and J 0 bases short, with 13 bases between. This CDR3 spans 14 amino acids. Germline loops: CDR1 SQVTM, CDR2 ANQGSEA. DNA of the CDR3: TGCAGCGCCCGGGCGGGGGGCTCTGGAAACACCATATATTTT. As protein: CSARAGGSGNTIYF.

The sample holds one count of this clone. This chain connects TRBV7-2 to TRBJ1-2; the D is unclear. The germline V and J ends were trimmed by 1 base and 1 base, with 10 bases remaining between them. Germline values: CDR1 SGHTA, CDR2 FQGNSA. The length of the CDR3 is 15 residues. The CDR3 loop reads CASSLVGVINYGYTF. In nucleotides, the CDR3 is TGTGCCAGCAGCTTAGTGGGAGTGATTAACTATGGCTACACCTTC.

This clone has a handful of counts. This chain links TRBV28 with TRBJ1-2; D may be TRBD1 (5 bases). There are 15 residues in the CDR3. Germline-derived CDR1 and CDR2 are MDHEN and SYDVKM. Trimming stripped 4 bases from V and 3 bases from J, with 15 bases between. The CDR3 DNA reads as TGTGCCAGCAGTTCCCTGGGGGGAGGATACTATGGCTACACCTTC. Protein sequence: CASSSLGGGYYGYTF.

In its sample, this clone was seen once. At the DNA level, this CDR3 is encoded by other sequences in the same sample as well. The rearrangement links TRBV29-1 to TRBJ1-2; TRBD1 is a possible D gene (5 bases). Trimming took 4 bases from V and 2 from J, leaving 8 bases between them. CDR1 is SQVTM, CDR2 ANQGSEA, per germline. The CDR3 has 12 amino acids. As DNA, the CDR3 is TGCAGCGTTGGGGGGGGAAACTATGGCTACACCTTC. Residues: CSVGGGNYGYTF.

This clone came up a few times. CDR3 sequence (DNA): TGTGCCAGCAGCTTAAACAGACATAGCAATCAGCCCCAGCATTTT. Translation gives CASSLNRHSNQPQHF. The gene calls are TRBV11-3 and TRBJ1-5; D gene uncertain. V was clipped by 2 bases and J by 0 bases, with 8 bases between them. Germline CDR1 reads SGHNT; CDR2 reads YENEEA. The CDR3 loop spans 15 amino acids.